This TCR beta chain was found in a study of siplizumab effects on memory and regulatory T cells (dated by TCRdb to between 2018 and 2021). For the study in its entirety: The effect of the anti-CD2 antibody siplizumab on alloreactive T-cell subsets was examined in allogeneic mixed lymphocyte reactions constructed from human PBMCs.

CDR3 length: 13 amino acids, cysteine to phenylalanine. Only the CDR3 DNA stays, 39 bases, in frame from base 1. Comments on this clone: Its antigen specificity is not known. The junction departs from germline at one end; a sequencing error may be responsible.

TCRbeta CDR3 sequencing was performed on sorted unstimulated T cells and on proliferating T cells recovered from mixed lymphocyte reactions. Fresh whole blood from over eight HLA-typed healthy donors served as the source for isolating PBMCs. To map where alloreactive clones came from, CD4+ regulatory T cells in the unstimulated state were FACS-sorted. Libraries were built with the immunoSEQ multiplex PCR assay. The deep sequencing platform assayed about 91,000 TCR templates per sample. Genomic DNA extracted from sorted T cells was used for TCRbeta CDR3 sequencing. In the source study's methods: The R programming language was used for clonal analysis of the TCRbeta CDR3 data. Unstimulated samples were compared with post-reaction CFSE-low samples to define alloreactive CD4+ and CD8+ clones. Regulatory or non-regulatory origin was assigned to alloreactive CD4+ clones by matching of sequences to sorted unstimulated Treg and non-Treg repertoires. This is the immuneACCESS table as TCRdb keeps it, with only in-frame sequences that have V and J called. A part of the clones is gone; compared with another copy, unresolved V genes explain less than half, and the rest is unexplained. That table gives V, J and clone size, and the DNA gave D and trimming. The sample includes more than 85,000 clones, with approximately 94% observed a single time. The ten largest clonotypes hold around 0.6% of the sample.

Broad study findings and their caveats: A naive or memory phenotype could not be assigned to roughly 80-95% of proliferating CD4+ or CD8+ clones. Among mappable alloreactive CD4+ clones, the Treg-derived fraction averaged 68.8% with siplizumab versus about 27% in control reactions. Because sequences at frequencies below about 10^-5 were poorly captured, only a minor fraction of alloreactive clones could be mapped back to unstimulated subsets. Greater diversity appeared to be present in unstimulated naive T cells than in memory T cells, and a substantial contribution to the alloresponse seemed to be made by naive cells. The cumulative frequency of alloreactive sequences that could be traced back to unstimulated CD4+ memory T cells was significantly reduced by siplizumab. No functional confirmation was obtained for the suppressive function of proliferating Tregs from siplizumab cultures.

Material for sequencing was Tregs sorted from blood. The receptor chain draws on TRBV23-1 and TRBJ2-1; 10 of the junction bases match TRBD2. TRBV23-1 is classed as an ORF, of uncertain function. The clonotype was recovered from a human donor in good health. The sequence in DNA is TGTGGGTGGGCTAGCGGGAGCGTGGATGAGCAGTTCTTC. This sequence encodes CGWASGSVDEQFF.